These 15 T cell receptor beta chains were sequenced from one sample in a study of T cells in Graves' hyperthyroidism and ophthalmopathy (dated by TCRdb to between 2017 and 2020). Receptor amplification or capture employed multiplex PCR. Instrument on record: Illumina HiSeq 2000. The TCR beta CDR3 regions were amplified from the RNA transcripts. A first-round RT-PCR of the TCR CDR3 used the HTBI primer set with the Qiagen OneStep RT-PCR kit. TCRdb cleaned the public reads at Q25 with fastp, built clones with MiXCR and kept in-frame beta chains. For every CDR3 protein sequence, its rows merge into one entry that carries the most common genes and DNA. The sample has hundreds of thousands of distinct CDR3 sequences on record, less than 15% of them singletons. The ten largest clones add up to 9.2% of the sample. The specimen was blood. Every receptor here comes from a woman aged 18-29 years with Graves' hyperthyroidism.

V usage is TRBV6-1 and J usage is TRBJ1-3; 8 nucleotides line up with TRBD1. The CDR3 is 14 amino acids. The ends lost 3 bases at V and 4 bases at J; junction bases unmatched: 2. The germline gives CDR1 MNHNS, CDR2 SASEGT. The CDR3 bases are TGTGCCAGCAGTGACAGGGGGCTCGGAAACACCATATATTTT. Amino acid sequence: CASSDRGLGNTIYF.

The CDR3 sequence: CSVPRGWGGVETQYF. DNA of the CDR3: TGCAGTGTCCCACGGGGGTGGGGAGGGGTGGAGACCCAGTACTTC. V is TRBV20-1 and J is TRBJ2-5; 7 nucleotides align to TRBD2. The junction had 16 bases not matched to a gene; V was cut back by 7 bases and J by 5 bases. Germline CDR1 DFQATT, CDR2 SNEGSKA (reference sequence). This CDR3 contains 15 residues.

This clonotype was counted at least ten times. V and J are TRBV20-1 and TRBJ1-1; D is unclear. The CDR3 spans 13 residues. The germline V gene has CDR1 DFQATT and CDR2 SNEGSKA (reference sequence). Trimming took off 5 bases at V and 2 bases at J, with 12 bases between the two ends. As DNA, the CDR3 is TGCAGTGCTCCCCCGGGATATAACACTGAAGCTTTCTTT. This translates into CSAPPGYNTEAFF.

The sample holds many counts of this clonotype. The gene calls are TRBV7-2 and TRBJ2-3, with 11 bases that match TRBD2. Germline CDR1 reads SGHTA; CDR2 reads FQGNSA. V lost 5 bases and J lost 4; bases outside the gene matches: 14. This CDR3 has 18 residues. The CDR3 sequence is CASSPPLLAGVAADTQYF. CDR3 in DNA: TGTGCCAGCAGCCCTCCCTTACTAGCGGGAGTCGCGGCAGATACGCAGTATTTT.

This clonotype has just a few counts. The chain couples TRBV14 to TRBJ2-2; D gene unclear. Deletions cut 1 base from V and 5 bases from J, with 5 bases between. The CDR3 extends over 13 amino acids. Germline assignment: CDR1 SGHDN and CDR2 FVKESK. DNA for the CDR3: TGTGCCAGCAGCCAAGGAGTTACCGGGGAGCTGTTTTTT. It is translated as CASSQGVTGELFF. Full variable domain (rest looked up from reference TRBV14 and TRBJ2-2): EAGVTQFPSHSVIEKGQTVTLRCDPISGHDNLYWYRRVMGKEIKFLLHFVKESKQDESGMPNNRFLAERTGGTYSTLKVQPAELEDSGVYFCASSQGVTGELFFGEGSRLTVL.

This clonotype was seen ten or more times. V and J are TRBV19 and TRBJ1-5; maybe TRBD1 (5 bases). The CDR3 contains 14 residues. The V end was cut by 7 bases, the J end by 5 bases, with 15 bases between. Germline values: CDR1 LNHDA, CDR2 SQIVND (reference sequence). The CDR3 region has the DNA TGTGCCAGTATTATGGCAGGGCGGGATCAGCCCCAGCATTTT. Its translation is CASIMAGRDQPQHF. The whole variable domain, remainder taken from reference TRBV19 and TRBJ1-5, is DGGITQSPKYLFRKEGQNVTLSCEQNLNHDAMYWYRQDPGQGLRLIYYSQIVNDFQKGDIAEGYSVSREKKESFPLTVTSAQKNPTAFYLCASIMAGRDQPQHFGDGTRLSIL.

The chain carries TRBV7-8 and TRBJ2-1; possible D gene TRBD2, 7 bases. In germline, CDR1 is SGHVS, CDR2 FQNEAQ. V lost 1 base and J lost 10, with 20 bases in between. The CDR3 sequence is 16 residues long. CDR3 protein: CASSLVRGGAISEQFF. CDR3 sequence (DNA): TGTGCCAGCAGCTTAGTCCGAGGGGGGGCAATCTCCGAGCAGTTCTTC.

This clonotype came up many times. The chain uses TRBV13 and TRBJ2-7; TRBD2 agrees at 8 bases. The CDR3 extends over 14 amino acids. With V trimmed by 5 bases and J by 3 bases, 6 bases remained unmatched. CDR1 PRHDT and CDR2 FYEKMQ come from the germline V gene (reference sequence). The CDR3 protein is CASSPGLANYEQYF. In DNA form, the CDR3 reads TGTGCCAGCAGCCCCGGACTAGCTAACTACGAGCAGTACTTC.

This clonotype was picked up many times. J is TRBJ2-1 and V is TRBV7-2; the match to TRBD2 covers 8 bases. Trimming at V came to 0 bases and at J to 5 bases, leaving 6 bases not matched to a gene. This CDR3 is built from 16 residues. Germline CDR1 SGHTA, CDR2 FQGNSA. CDR3 in amino acids: CASSLAAGVGHNEQFF. DNA for the CDR3: TGTGCCAGCAGCTTAGCAGCGGGGGTAGGTCACAATGAGCAGTTCTTC.

This clonotype has only a few counts. The V call is TRBV20-1, the J call TRBJ2-5, with unresolved D. Germline CDR1 is DFQATT and CDR2 is SNEGSKA (reference sequence). V gave up 0 bases and J gave up 1 base, with 9 bases separating them. The CDR3 has 14 residues. CDR3 loop: CSARDRDIQETQYF. The CDR3 DNA reads TGCAGTGCTAGAGACCGTGACATCCAAGAGACCCAGTACTTC.

This clonotype has at least ten counts. The genes are TRBV24-1 and TRBJ2-3; possibly TRBD1 for D (5 bases). Germline-derived CDR1 and CDR2 are KGHDR and SFDVKD. V lost 4 bases and J lost 2, with 12 bases in between. This CDR3 has 15 amino acids. The CDR3 spells CATSDVGHNTDTQYF. The DNA of the CDR3 is TGTGCCACCAGTGACGTCGGACATAACACAGATACGCAGTATTTT.

The sample holds many counts of this clonotype. The V gene is TRBV11-2, the J gene TRBJ2-3; D remains ambiguous. Germline V gives CDR1 SGHAT, CDR2 FQNNGV. With 5 bases removed from V and 0 bases from J, the gap between germline ends came to 12 bases. This CDR3 spans 15 amino acids. CDR3 sequence: CASSPPPVSTDTQYF. CDR3 in DNA: TGTGCCAGCAGCCCTCCCCCGGTGAGCACAGATACGCAGTATTTT.

This clonotype was counted many times. This chain links TRBV29-1 with TRBJ1-1; D is uncertain. Germline V lookup: CDR1 SQVTM, CDR2 ANQGSEA. Trimming cost V 6 bases and J 3 bases, with 17 bases left between them. The CDR3 loop spans 14 amino acids. CDR3 nucleotides: TGCAGCGTAAACCCATTGGCCCCGGACACTGAAGCTTTCTTT. Protein: CSVNPLAPDTEAFF. Variable domain in full (rest from reference TRBV29-1 and TRBJ1-1): SAVISQKPSRDICQRGTSLTIQCQVDSQVTMMFWYRQQPGQSLTLIATANQGSEATYESGFVIDKFPISRPNLTFSTLTVSNMSPEDSSIYLCSVNPLAPDTEAFFGQGTRLTVV.

This clonotype has ten or more counts. V is TRBV12-3 or TRBV12-4 and J is TRBJ2-3, with no clear D. The V end was cut by 7 bases, the J end by 4 bases, with 15 bases between. The CDR3 is made up of 14 amino acids. DNA for the CDR3: TGTGCCAGCAATCTCGGTGCTGAGGCAGATACGCAGTATTTT. This encodes CASNLGAEADTQYF.

This clonotype was recorded a few times. The rearrangement links TRBV18 to TRBJ2-1, with TRBD1 matching 7 bases. V dropped 5 bases and J dropped 8; count of bases not matched to a gene: 6. Germline CDR1 KGHSH, CDR2 LQKENI. The CDR3 is 13 residues long. CDR3 loop: CASSEGAGDEQFF. DNA for the CDR3: TGTGCCAGCTCAGAGGGGGCGGGTGATGAGCAGTTCTTC.